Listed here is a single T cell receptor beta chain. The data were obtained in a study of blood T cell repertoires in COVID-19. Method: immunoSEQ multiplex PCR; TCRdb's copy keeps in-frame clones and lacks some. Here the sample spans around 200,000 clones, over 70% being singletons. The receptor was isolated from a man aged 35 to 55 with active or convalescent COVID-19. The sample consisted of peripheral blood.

CDR3 sequence (DNA): TGTGCCAGTAGTCCCACCTCCGGGACTAGAGTTGGTACGCAGTATTTT. Protein: CASSPTSGTRVGTQYF. The gene calls are TRBV19 and TRBJ2-3; 8 bases agree with TRBD2. The germline gives CDR1 LNHDA, CDR2 SQIVND (reference sequence). CDR3 length: 16 amino acids. The V segment lost 5 bases and the J segment 8 bases; nucleotides outside the gene matches: 15.